A single T cell receptor (beta chain) is shown here with its context. Antigen unknown. The V end lost 11 bases, the J end lost 4 bases, and 21 bases lay between the germline ends. The germline V gene encodes CDR1 LNHDA and CDR2 SQIVND (reference sequence). There are 15 residues in the CDR3. The data stem from a study of cytomegalovirus exposure and HLA in healthy donors. The study's findings and limits: HLA-A and HLA-B allele assignments for most subjects were reportedly predicted accurately using TCR beta sequences. Most TCR beta V segments were productive about 90% or about 30% of the time in an earlier analysis. Roughly even sequencing depth across donors was the assumption behind the presence/absence analyses. A later analysis linked around 15,000 TCR beta sequences to HLA alleles at 0.05 false discovery rate.

PCR involved 60 Vbeta and 13 Jbeta primers. Sequenced by immunoSEQ multiplex PCR; TCRdb stores in-frame clones only, minus some. This table lists around 35,000 clones. The receptor comes from a woman between 35 and 50 years old in good health and CMV-seropositive. The chain recombines TRBV19 with TRBJ1-5; D not resolved. Input material: PBMCs. CDR3: CASTPSSSRNQPQHF. DNA of the CDR3: TGTGCCTCCACCCCAAGCAGTTCGAGGAATCAGCCCCAGCATTTT.